Below, 31 T cell receptor beta chains from the same sample are listed, as sequenced in a study of blood T cell repertoires in COVID-19. TCRdb's copy holds only in-frame clones and misses some; the assay was immunoSEQ multiplex PCR. The sample yields tens of thousands of clones, under 85% seen once. Material for sequencing was peripheral blood. These receptors were taken from a man between 65 and 85 years old with acute or convalescent COVID-19.

The CDR3 loop is CASSSSETQYF. As DNA, the CDR3 is TGCGCCAGCAGTTCGTCGGAGACCCAGTACTTC. The V and J genes are TRBV5-1 and TRBJ2-5; unclear D gene. V was pared by 5 bases and J by 5 bases, with 7 bases between. CDR1 SGHRS and CDR2 YFSETQ come from the germline V gene. The CDR3 is 11 residues long. The full variable domain, completed using reference TRBV5-1 and TRBJ2-5, is KAGVTQTPRYLIKTRGQQVTLSCSPISGHRSVSWYQQTPGQGLQFLFEYFSETQRNKGNFPGRFSGRQFSNSRSEMNVSTLELGDSALYLCASSSSETQYFGPGTRLLVL.

The chain carries TRBV7-9 and TRBJ2-7; 9 nucleotides align to TRBD1. CDR1 is SEHNR and CDR2 is FQNEAQ in the germline V gene (reference sequence). J lost 1 base, V lost 2 bases, and 12 bases had no gene match. The CDR3 has 18 amino acids. CDR3 residues: CASSLSLFKGQGSYEQYF. CDR3 DNA sequence: TGTGCCAGCAGCTTATCCCTATTTAAGGGACAGGGTTCCTACGAGCAGTACTTC.

The J gene is TRBJ2-1, the V gene TRBV12-5; 10 bases fit TRBD2. Germline V gene data show CDR1 as LGHNT and CDR2 as FRNRAP. Trimming cost V 6 bases and J 15 bases; bases outside gene matches: 8. The CDR3 has 12 amino acids. CDR3 DNA: TGTGCTAGTGGCCAAGAGCGGGGGGGTAGGTTCTTC. The encoded protein is CASGQERGGRFF.

The V and J genes are TRBV29-1 and TRBJ2-1, with a tentative D call TRBD1 (6 bases). Deletions cut 8 bases from V and 5 bases from J, with 13 bases between. In germline, CDR1 is SQVTM, CDR2 ANQGSEA. This CDR3 is built from 12 residues. As DNA, the CDR3 is TGCAGCACCAGGGGTAGCCACAATGAGCAGTTCTTC. It yields the protein CSTRGSHNEQFF.

The chain is built from TRBV5-6 and TRBJ2-1, with D possibly TRBD1 on 5 matching bases. The CDR3 is 13 amino acids. Germline CDR1 SGHDT, CDR2 YYEEEE. V gave up 0 bases and J gave up 9 bases, with 10 bases separating them. The CDR3 here is CASSLGYGAEQFF. In DNA, the CDR3 is TGTGCCAGCAGCTTGGGGTATGGGGCTGAGCAGTTCTTC. The complete variable domain, with remaining parts taken from reference TRBV5-6 and TRBJ2-1, reads DAGVTQSPTHLIKTRGQQVTLRCSPKSGHDTVSWYQQALGQGPQFIFQYYEEEERQRGNFPDRFSGHQFPNYSSELNVNALLLGDSALYLCASSLGYGAEQFFGPGTRLTVL.

The V and J genes are TRBV5-1 and TRBJ2-1; D may be TRBD1 (6 bases). Between the trimmed V and J ends, which lost 0 bases and 9 bases, there was a span of 10 bases. Germline V gene data show CDR1 as SGHRS and CDR2 as YFSETQ. The CDR3 is made up of 13 amino acids. CDR3 sequence: CASSLGGQSEQFF. The CDR3 region has the DNA TGCGCCAGCAGCTTGGGGGGACAATCTGAGCAGTTCTTC.

This clone was found a few times. The V gene is TRBV7-8, the J gene TRBJ2-1, with 9 bases identical to TRBD1. Germline V gene data show CDR1 as SGHVS and CDR2 as FQNEAQ. The CDR3 covers 15 residues. Trimming took 5 bases from V and 8 from J; bases not matched to a gene: 10. CDR3 bases: TGTGCCAGCAGCGTCACCGGGACAGGGTTGGATGAGCAGTTCTTC. It specifies CASSVTGTGLDEQFF.

This clone was counted a few times. The rearrangement uses TRBV10-3 and TRBJ2-1, with TRBD2 identical over 11 bases. This CDR3 has 17 residues. With V trimmed by 6 bases and J by 2 bases, 9 bases remained unmatched. The germline V gene encodes CDR1 ENHRY and CDR2 SYGVKD. CDR3 in amino acids: CAIRLAGGRFAYNEQFF. The CDR3 region has the DNA TGTGCCATCAGGCTAGCGGGGGGTCGGTTCGCCTACAATGAGCAGTTCTTC.

V usage is TRBV19 and J usage is TRBJ1-3; 10 nucleotides line up with TRBD1. The trim removed 5 bases at V and 3 bases at J, leaving 4 bases unmatched. CDR1 and CDR2 from the germline V gene are LNHDA and SQIVND (reference sequence). The CDR3 sequence is 15 residues long. CDR3 loop: CASSPDRGHGNTIYF. CDR3 nucleotides: TGTGCCAGTAGTCCCGACAGGGGGCATGGAAACACCATATATTTT.

This clone has a handful of counts. The chain joins TRBV19 to TRBJ2-5; TRBD1 matches at 9 bases. The CDR3 spans 14 residues. Germline CDR1 and CDR2: LNHDA and SQIVND (reference sequence). After removal of 4 bases from V and 4 bases from J, the junction contained 4 bases not matched to a gene. CDR3 protein: CASSRQGERETQYF. The CDR3 region has the DNA TGTGCCAGTAGTAGACAGGGGGAAAGAGAGACCCAGTACTTC.

By sample fraction, this clone is medium-sized. The V gene is TRBV7-3, the J gene TRBJ1-1, with 8 nucleotides matching TRBD1. Trimming at V came to 5 bases and at J to 6 bases, leaving 2 bases not matched to a gene. Germline V gene sequence: CDR1 SGHTA, CDR2 FQGTGA. CDR3 size: 12 residues. CDR3 DNA: TGTGCCAGCAGCCCAGGGGGCGCTGAAGCTTTCTTT. Its protein is CASSPGGAEAFF.

The rearrangement joins TRBV5-1 to TRBJ1-4, with D uncertain. The CDR3 contains 13 residues. Germline V lookup: CDR1 SGHRS, CDR2 YFSETQ. V shed 0 bases and J shed 4 bases, with 4 bases lying between them. The CDR3 DNA follows: TGCGCCAGCAGCTTGGCTAGTAATGAAAAACTGTTTTTT. Translation: CASSLASNEKLFF. Full variable domain (remainder filled in from reference TRBV5-1 and TRBJ1-4): KAGVTQTPRYLIKTRGQQVTLSCSPISGHRSVSWYQQTPGQGLQFLFEYFSETQRNKGNFPGRFSGRQFSNSRSEMNVSTLELGDSALYLCASSLASNEKLFFGSGTQLSVL.

The rearrangement links TRBV4-1 to TRBJ2-5; D unclear. Germline loops: CDR1 MGHRA, CDR2 YSYEKL. CDR3 size: 17 residues. V shed 3 bases and J shed 4 bases, with 21 bases lying between them. Here the CDR3 DNA reads TGCGCCAGCAGCCACGGAACCCTGGGTTTGGCGGTAGAGACCCAGTACTTC. It yields the protein CASSHGTLGLAVETQYF.

The chain couples TRBV28 to TRBJ1-4; D possibly corresponds to TRBD1 (5 bases). The length of the CDR3 is 16 residues. Germline values: CDR1 MDHEN, CDR2 SYDVKM. Trimming removed 3 bases from V and 3 bases from J, with 14 bases in between. In DNA form, the CDR3 reads TGTGCCAGCAGTTTTCAGATGGGGGGGGCTAATGAAAAACTGTTTTTT. Its translation is CASSFQMGGANEKLFF. The full variable domain, with the rest looked up from reference TRBV28 and TRBJ1-4, is DVKVTQSSRYLVKRTGEKVFLECVQDMDHENMFWYRQDPGLGLRLIYFSYDVKMKEKGDIPEGYSVSREKKERFSLILESASTNQTSMYLCASSFQMGGANEKLFFGSGTQLSVL.

This CDR3 is CASLGQRPGNTIYF. CDR3 nucleotides: TGTGCCAGCTTGGGACAGCGCCCGGGAAACACCATATATTTT. The chain has TRBV7-9 and TRBJ1-3; 7 bases are shared with TRBD1. V was pared by 8 bases and J by 4 bases, with 8 bases of the junction left unmatched. This CDR3 is 14 amino acids long. CDR1 SEHNR and CDR2 FQNEAQ come from the germline V gene (reference sequence). Filled out from reference TRBV7-9 and TRBJ1-3, the complete variable domain reads DTGVSQNPRHKITKRGQNVTFRCDPISEHNRLYWYRQTLGQGPEFLTYFQNEAQLEKSRLLSDRFSAERPKGSFSTLEIQRTEQGDSAMYLCASLGQRPGNTIYFGEGSWLTVV.

This clone was counted once. The chain joins TRBV9 to TRBJ2-1; the match to TRBD2 covers 9 bases. Germline trimming cut 4 bases from V and 3 bases from J; bases unmatched to any gene: 5. The CDR3 sequence is 15 residues long. CDR1 is SGDLS and CDR2 is YYNGEE in the germline V gene. Here the CDR3 DNA reads TGTGCCAGCAGCTCGGCAGCGGGGGGCTACAATGAGCAGTTCTTC. Amino acids: CASSSAAGGYNEQFF.

The rearrangement links TRBV9 to TRBJ1-1; the match to TRBD1 covers 8 bases. Losses at the gene ends were 2 bases for V and 4 bases for J; bases not matched to a gene: 4. CDR3 size: 14 residues. Germline-derived CDR1 and CDR2 are SGDLS and YYNGEE. In DNA, the CDR3 is TGTGCCAGCAGCGTCGGACAGGGCGGCACTGAAGCTTTCTTT. Protein sequence: CASSVGQGGTEAFF.

This clone was seen a handful of times. J is TRBJ1-5 and V is TRBV15, with TRBD1 matching 7 bases. The germline V gene has CDR1 LNHNV and CDR2 YYDKDF (reference sequence). Unmatched junction bases numbered 6, after V lost 0 bases and J lost 7 bases. The CDR3 has 15 residues. The CDR3 DNA sequence: TGTGCCACCAGCAGAGACGACAGGGAGGAGCAGCCCCAGCATTTT. Translated, it gives CATSRDDREEQPQHF.

The chain recombines TRBV19 with TRBJ2-3; tentative D call: TRBD1 (5 bases). V was pared by 4 bases and J by 5 bases, with 10 bases between. CDR1 is LNHDA, CDR2 SQIVND, per germline (reference sequence). The CDR3 is 13 residues long. The chain's CDR3 is CASSRPRGDTQYF. CDR3 bases: TGTGCCAGTAGTAGGCCTAGGGGAGATACGCAGTATTTT.

The sample holds a few counts of this clone. This chain uses TRBV28 with TRBJ2-1; TRBD2 matches 11 bases. Germline lookup yields CDR1 MDHEN and CDR2 SYDVKM. This CDR3 contains 15 residues. Unmatched junction bases numbered 3, after V lost 4 bases and J lost 4 bases. CDR3: CASSSRLAGYNEQFF. The CDR3 bases are TGTGCCAGCAGTTCCAGACTAGCGGGATACAATGAGCAGTTCTTC. Filled out from reference TRBV28 and TRBJ2-1, the complete variable domain reads DVKVTQSSRYLVKRTGEKVFLECVQDMDHENMFWYRQDPGLGLRLIYFSYDVKMKEKGDIPEGYSVSREKKERFSLILESASTNQTSMYLCASSSRLAGYNEQFFGPGTRLTVL.

V and J are TRBV29-1 and TRBJ1-1; D not certain. Trimming cost V 3 bases and J 8 bases, with 7 bases left between them. Germline V gene lookup returns CDR1 SQVTM and CDR2 ANQGSEA. The CDR3 totals 10 residues. The CDR3 loop reads CSVDTEEAFF. CDR3 sequence (DNA): TGCAGCGTTGATACCGAGGAAGCTTTCTTT. Together with reference TRBV29-1 and TRBJ1-1, the CDR3 gives the full variable domain: SAVISQKPSRDICQRGTSLTIQCQVDSQVTMMFWYRQQPGQSLTLIATANQGSEATYESGFVIDKFPISRPNLTFSTLTVSNMSPEDSSIYLCSVDTEEAFFGQGTRLTVV.

V gene TRBV4-2 combines with J gene TRBJ1-2; the D gene is possibly TRBD1 (6 bases). The germline CDR1 and CDR2 sequences are LGHNA and YNFKEQ. V shed 1 base and J shed 6 bases, with 12 bases lying between them. The CDR3 runs to 14 residues. CDR3 amino acids: CASSQVRGSDGYTF. The DNA of the CDR3 is TGTGCCAGCAGCCAAGTAAGGGGGTCTGATGGCTACACCTTC.

The gene calls are TRBV28 and TRBJ1-2; D is possibly TRBD1 (6 bases). The germline V gene has CDR1 MDHEN and CDR2 SYDVKM. The CDR3 is made up of 13 amino acids. Deletions cut 4 bases from V and 8 bases from J, with 14 bases between. CDR3 in DNA: TGTGCCAGCAGTTCCTCAGGGGCGGACGGCTACACCTTC. Amino acids: CASSSSGADGYTF.

The chain couples TRBV7-9 to TRBJ1-5, with 7 bases identical to TRBD1. Germline V gene data show CDR1 as SEHNR and CDR2 as FQNEAQ (reference sequence). Trimming took 3 bases from V and 6 from J; bases not matched to a gene: 8. The CDR3 covers 15 residues. The DNA for the CDR3 is TGTGCCAGCAGCTTTGACACAGGGGTGGGTCAGCCCCAGCATTTT. Its protein product is CASSFDTGVGQPQHF.

The chain carries TRBV18 and TRBJ2-1; D remains unclear. The V end was cut by 0 bases, the J end by 8 bases, with 8 bases between. This CDR3 has 13 amino acids. The germline gives CDR1 KGHSH, CDR2 LQKENI. The CDR3 region is CASSPPSEHEQFF. The DNA for the CDR3 is TGTGCCAGCTCACCACCGAGTGAGCATGAGCAGTTCTTC.

The chain links TRBV2 to TRBJ2-2, with 8 positions matching TRBD1. In germline, CDR1 is SNHLY, CDR2 FYNNEI. V gave up 2 bases and J gave up 7 bases; unmatched junction bases: 6. This CDR3 region has 15 residues. Written as DNA, the CDR3 is TGTGCCAGCAGTGAATGGCAGGGGGCGGGCGGGGAGCTGTTTTTT. Translation gives CASSEWQGAGGELFF.

J is TRBJ2-5 and V is TRBV5-1; TRBD2 agrees at 10 bases. The CDR3 covers 14 residues. J was trimmed by 5 bases and V by 4 bases; bases with no gene match: 5. CDR1 is SGHRS and CDR2 is YFSETQ in the germline V gene. CDR3 protein: CASSGSGGLETQYF. CDR3 coding DNA: TGCGCCAGCAGCGGTAGCGGGGGGTTGGAGACCCAGTACTTC.

The chain employs TRBV20-1 and TRBJ1-5; a weak D match, TRBD1 (6 bases). The germline CDR1 and CDR2 sequences are DFQATT and SNEGSKA (reference sequence). V was pared by 3 bases and J by 6 bases, with 15 bases between. There are 14 residues in the CDR3. CDR3 loop: CSASLGGAGQPQHF. Written as DNA, the CDR3 is TGCAGTGCTAGTCTAGGGGGGGCAGGTCAGCCCCAGCATTTT.

About this clone: The germline gene is not matched at one end of the junction; a read error may be the cause. The V call is TRBV2, the J call TRBJ2-5; a possible D gene is TRBD2 (5 bases). Germline V gives CDR1 SNHLY, CDR2 FYNNEI. The CDR3 is 13 residues long. The DNA for the CDR3 is TGTGCCAGCAGTGAATCTAGCCAAGTGACCCAGTACTTC. It encodes CASSESSQVTQYF.

The chain employs TRBV4-2 and TRBJ1-6, with D unclear. The V gene's germline CDR1 is LGHNA and CDR2 YNFKEQ. Trimming stripped 0 bases from V and 8 bases from J, with 11 bases between. This CDR3 spans 15 amino acids. The CDR3 spells CASSQERAGYSPLHF. CDR3 bases: TGTGCCAGCAGCCAAGAGCGGGCAGGCTATTCACCCCTCCACTTT.

This clone was counted a single time. The V gene is TRBV10-3, the J gene TRBJ2-2, with 9 bases lining up with TRBD1. The length of the CDR3 is 15 residues. V shed 10 bases and J 6 bases; nucleotides not matched to a gene: 12. CDR1 is ENHRY and CDR2 is SYGVKD in the germline V gene. DNA for the CDR3: TGTGCCACGGAGCCGGGACAGGGTTCCTCCGGGGAGCTGTTTTTT. Translating gives CATEPGQGSSGELFF.